This T cell receptor beta chain emerged from a study of shared clonotypes between healthy human individuals. This clone showed up just a few times. Per germline, CDR1 SGHRS and CDR2 YFSETQ. The CDR3 covers 16 residues. The J segment lost 1 base and the V segment lost 0 bases, leaving 7 bases of the junction unmatched. Assay used: immunoSEQ multiplex PCR; TCRdb lists only in-frame clones, some missing. The sample holds 1.6 million or so clones, roughly 96% seen once. This sequence joins TRBV5-1 and TRBJ2-7; TRBD1 matches at 7 bases. This receptor was taken from a man aged 25 to 40 in good health. What was sequenced was naive CD4+ T cells sorted from blood. Subset here: CD45RA+ positively selected. The DNA for the CDR3 is TGCGCCAGCAGCTTGGGGGGGACAGTTACGTCCTACGAGCAGTACTTC. This codes for CASSLGGTVTSYEQYF.